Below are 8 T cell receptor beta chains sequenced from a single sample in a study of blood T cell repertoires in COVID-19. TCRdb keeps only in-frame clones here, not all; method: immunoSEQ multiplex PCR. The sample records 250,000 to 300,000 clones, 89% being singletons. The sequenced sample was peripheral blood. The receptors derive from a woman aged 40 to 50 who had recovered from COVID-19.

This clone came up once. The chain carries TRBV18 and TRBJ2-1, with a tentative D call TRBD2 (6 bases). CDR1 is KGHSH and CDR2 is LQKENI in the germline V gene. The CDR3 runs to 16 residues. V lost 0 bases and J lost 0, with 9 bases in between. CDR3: CASSPPAGSSYNEQFF. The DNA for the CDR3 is TGTGCCAGCTCACCACCCGCGGGGAGCTCCTACAATGAGCAGTTCTTC.

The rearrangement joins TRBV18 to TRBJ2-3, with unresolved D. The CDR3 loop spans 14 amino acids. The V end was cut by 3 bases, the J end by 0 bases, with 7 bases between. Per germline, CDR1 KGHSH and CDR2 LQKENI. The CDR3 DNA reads TGTGCCAGCTCACCCCTCTCCAGCACAGATACGCAGTATTTT. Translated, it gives CASSPLSSTDTQYF.

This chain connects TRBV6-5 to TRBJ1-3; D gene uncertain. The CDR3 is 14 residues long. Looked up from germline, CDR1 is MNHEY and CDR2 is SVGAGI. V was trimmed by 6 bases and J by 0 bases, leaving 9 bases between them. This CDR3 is CASREGPSGNTIYF. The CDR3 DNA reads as TGTGCCAGCAGGGAGGGCCCCTCTGGAAACACCATATATTTT.

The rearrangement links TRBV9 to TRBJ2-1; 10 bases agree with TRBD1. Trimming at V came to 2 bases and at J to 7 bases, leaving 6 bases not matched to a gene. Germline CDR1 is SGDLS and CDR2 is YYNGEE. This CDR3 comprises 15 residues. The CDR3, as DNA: TGTGCCAGCAGCGTCGGACAGGGGGGTTTTAATGAGCAGTTCTTC. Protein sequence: CASSVGQGGFNEQFF. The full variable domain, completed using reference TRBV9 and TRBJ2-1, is DSGVTQTPKHLITATGQRVTLRCSPRSGDLSVYWYQQSLDQGLQFLIQYYNGEERAKGNILERFSAQQFPDLHSELNLSSLELGDSALYFCASSVGQGGFNEQFFGPGTRLTVL.

The CDR3 region has the DNA TGTGCCAGCAGCGTAGGTCGACTGCCCAGCACAGATACGCAGTATTTT. This sequence encodes CASSVGRLPSTDTQYF. This chain joins TRBV9 and TRBJ2-3; no clear D. This CDR3 comprises 16 residues. Trimming shortened V by 0 bases and J by 0 bases, and 11 bases separated the two germline ends. The germline gives CDR1 SGDLS, CDR2 YYNGEE.

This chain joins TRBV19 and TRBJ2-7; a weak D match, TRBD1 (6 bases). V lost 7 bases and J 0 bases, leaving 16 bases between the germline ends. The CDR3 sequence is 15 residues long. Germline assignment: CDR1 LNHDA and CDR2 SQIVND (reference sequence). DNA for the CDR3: TGTGCCAGTACCGACAAGACAGGTACCTCCTACGAGCAGTACTTC. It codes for CASTDKTGTSYEQYF.

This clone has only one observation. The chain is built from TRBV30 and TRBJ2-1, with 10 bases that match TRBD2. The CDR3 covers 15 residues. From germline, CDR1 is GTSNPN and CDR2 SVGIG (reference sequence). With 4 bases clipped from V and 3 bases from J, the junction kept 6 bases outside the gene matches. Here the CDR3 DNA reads TGTGCCTGGAAACCGCTAGCGGGGGACTACAATGAGCAGTTCTTC. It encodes CAWKPLAGDYNEQFF.

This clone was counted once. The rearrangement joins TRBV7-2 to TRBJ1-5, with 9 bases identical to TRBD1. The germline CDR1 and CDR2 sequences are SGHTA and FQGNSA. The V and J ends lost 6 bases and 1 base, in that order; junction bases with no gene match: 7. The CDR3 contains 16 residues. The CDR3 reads CASREQGARSNQPQHF. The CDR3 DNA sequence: TGTGCCAGCAGGGAACAGGGGGCAAGGAGCAATCAGCCCCAGCATTTT.